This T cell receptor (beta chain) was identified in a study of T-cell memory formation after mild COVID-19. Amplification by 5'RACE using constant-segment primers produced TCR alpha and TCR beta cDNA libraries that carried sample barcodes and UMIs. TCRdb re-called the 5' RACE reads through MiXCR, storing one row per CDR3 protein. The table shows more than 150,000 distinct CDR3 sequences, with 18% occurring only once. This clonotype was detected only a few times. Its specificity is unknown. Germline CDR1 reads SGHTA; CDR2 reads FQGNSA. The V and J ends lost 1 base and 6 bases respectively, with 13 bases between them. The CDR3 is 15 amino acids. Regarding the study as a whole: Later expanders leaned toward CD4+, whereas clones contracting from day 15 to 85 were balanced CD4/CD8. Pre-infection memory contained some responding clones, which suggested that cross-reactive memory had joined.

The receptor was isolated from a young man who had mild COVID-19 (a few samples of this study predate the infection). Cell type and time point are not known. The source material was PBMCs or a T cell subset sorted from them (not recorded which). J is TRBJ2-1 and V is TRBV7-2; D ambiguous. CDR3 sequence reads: CASSLGSTEANEQFF. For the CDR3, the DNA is TGTGCCAGCAGCTTAGGGTCCACCGAGGCCAATGAGCAGTTCTTC.